The rows below give T cell receptor beta chains drawn from one sample of a study of vaccination and CD4 T cells after COVID-19. These receptors' antigens are unknown. Via MiXCR, TCRdb re-called the PCR reads, giving one row per CDR3 protein. Of around 26,000 distinct CDR3 sequences listed, about 60% are singletons. Specimen: CD4+ T cells from blood, cultured in vitro. All receptors derive from a human donor who had recovered from COVID-19. CDR3s include the opening cysteine and the closing phenylalanine or tryptophan. D genes are given only for firm matches. Clone size is shown for a subset of rows, as once, few, many or a class of expanded clone.

J,size,V,D,DNA,CDR3
TRBJ1-4,.,TRBV7-9,.,TGTGCCAGCAGCTTACGAGGGACAAGGGCCGCCGAAAAACTGTTTTTT,CASSLRGTRAAEKLFF
TRBJ1-1,.,TRBV28,.,TGTGCCAGCAGTTTAAGGCGAGGGGGTAACACTGAAGCTTTCTTT,CASSLRRGGNTEAFF
TRBJ1-1,few,TRBV6-1,.,TGTGCCAGCAGGGGAAGGAACACTGAAGCTTTCTTT,CASRGRNTEAFF
TRBJ2-1,.,TRBV29-1,.,TGCAGCGTTGGAGGGACCGAGGATCTCTCCTACAATGAGCAGTTCTTC,CSVGGTEDLSYNEQFF
TRBJ2-5,.,TRBV29-1,.,TGCAGCGCCGTGCGGGGCACGGAGACCCAGTACTTC,CSAVRGTETQYF
TRBJ2-3,few,TRBV19,.,TGTGCCAGTAGTACCGGGGGGCGCGGGGACACAGATACGCAGTATTTT,CASSTGGRGDTDTQYF
TRBJ2-2,.,TRBV20-1,.,TGCAGTGCTGGGGGTTCGAGGGTCGAGGAAACCGGGGAGCTGTTTTTT,CSAGGSRVEETGELFF
TRBJ2-3,.,TRBV19,TRBD2,TGTGCCAGTAGCCCCCCCATAGCGGGAGCAGATACGCAGTATTTT,CASSPPIAGADTQYF
TRBJ1-1,.,TRBV7-8,.,TGTGCCAGCAGGGAAAAAGTCTGGGTGAACACTGAAGCTTTCTTT,CASREKVWVNTEAFF
TRBJ1-1,few,TRBV6-2/TRBV6-3,.,TGTGCCAGCAGTTATCAGGGTTACACTGAAGCTTTCTTT,CASSYQGYTEAFF
TRBJ1-1,.,TRBV18,.,TGTGCCAGCTCACCGGAAGGACAGTTGAACACTGAAGCTTTCTTT,CASSPEGQLNTEAFF
TRBJ1-6,.,TRBV7-2,.,TGTGCCAGCAGCATTACAGGGCAATCCTATAATTCACCCCTCCACTTT,CASSITGQSYNSPLHF
TRBJ2-3,.,TRBV4-3,.,TGCGCCAGCAGCCGGGAGGGACCAAGGGGGGGAGATACGCAGTATTTT,CASSREGPRGGDTQYF
TRBJ1-1,.,TRBV10-3,TRBD1,TGTGCCATCAGTGAGTCGATCGGGACAGGGGCGGACACTGAAGCTTTCTTT,CAISESIGTGADTEAFF
TRBJ1-5,.,TRBV15,.,TGTGCCACCAGCAGAGATTGGGAAGGCAATCAGCCCCAGCATTTT,CATSRDWEGNQPQHF
TRBJ1-4,.,TRBV5-1,TRBD1,TGCGCCAGCAGCTCACAGGGGGCTACCGAAAAACTGTTTTTT,CASSSQGATEKLFF
TRBJ1-1,.,TRBV6-2/TRBV6-3,.,TGTGCCAGCAGTCGTGGGGTCCGGGACACTGAAGCTTTCTTT,CASSRGVRDTEAFF
TRBJ2-5,.,TRBV18,TRBD1,TGTGCCAGCTCGCACATAGGACAGGTCGGAGAGACCCAGTACTTC,CASSHIGQVGETQYF
TRBJ2-7,.,TRBV5-1,TRBD1,TGCGCCAGCAGCTTCTCCGACAGGGGATTCGACGAGCAGTACTTC,CASSFSDRGFDEQYF
TRBJ2-5,.,TRBV28,TRBD1,TGTGCCACGAGACAGGGGGGCAGGGAGACCCAGTACTTC,CATRQGGRETQYF
TRBJ1-5,few,TRBV6-1,.,TGTGCCAGCAGACCCGCAGGGTTTAGCAATCAGCCCCAGCATTTT,CASRPAGFSNQPQHF
TRBJ2-7,.,TRBV19,TRBD1,TGTGCCAGTAGTATAGACCGGGACAGGGGGTTCGAGCAGTACTTC,CASSIDRDRGFEQYF
TRBJ1-5,.,TRBV19,.,TGTGCCAGTACTCCCTGGGGGTCCGGGGTTTATAGCAATCAGCCCCAGCATTTT,CASTPWGSGVYSNQPQHF
TRBJ2-5,.,TRBV7-9,.,TGTGCCAGCAGCTTCAGTGCAACCCAACAAGAGACCCAGTACTTC,CASSFSATQQETQYF
TRBJ2-3,.,TRBV7-2,.,TGTGCCAGCAGCTTAGTGCCCACGCAGTATTTT,CASSLVPTQYF
TRBJ1-5,.,TRBV28,.,TGTGCCAGCAGTTTAAGGGTCAGGTCAAATCAGCCCCAGCATTTT,CASSLRVRSNQPQHF
TRBJ2-1,.,TRBV27,.,TGTGCCAGCAGCGGGAGTAGGTACAACAATGAGCAGTTCTTC,CASSGSRYNNEQFF
TRBJ2-3,.,TRBV7-2,TRBD2,TGTGCCAGCAGCTCATCTAGCGGGAGGAGCGATACGCAGTATTTT,CASSSSSGRSDTQYF
TRBJ1-6,.,TRBV20-1,.,TGCAGTGCTAGGGGAGGGTTTGGGTCACCCCTCCACTTT,CSARGGFGSPLHF